The 25 T cell receptor beta chains in this list originate from one sample, sequenced in a study of CD8 T cells in ankylosing spondylitis. TCRdb reprocessed the 5' RACE reads via MiXCR and lists one record per CDR3 protein. This table holds about 440,000 distinct CDR3 sequences, more than 15% found once. For these TCRs, the target antigens are not known. Whole-study findings and limits: A TCR beta motif of fewer than ten highly homologous variants appeared characteristic of ankylosing spondylitis blood.

Input material: blood, either unsorted or a sorted T cell fraction (not recorded which). Source of these receptors: a male donor with ankylosing spondylitis.

This clonotype was picked up a small number of times. The chain carries TRBV30 and TRBJ1-1; D is possibly TRBD1 (6 bases). Trimming took off 4 bases at V and 3 bases at J, with 6 bases between the two ends. Per germline, CDR1 GTSNPN and CDR2 SVGIG (reference sequence). The CDR3 has 11 amino acids. Here the CDR3 DNA reads TGTGCCTGGACAGGGGACACTGAAGCTTTCTTT. Protein product: CAWTGDTEAFF.

This clonotype was found a few times. The genes are TRBV6-2 or TRBV6-3 and TRBJ2-1; D is possibly TRBD2 (6 bases). Trimming took off 6 bases at V and 5 bases at J, with 23 bases between the two ends. In germline, CDR1 is MNHEY, CDR2 SVGEGT. This CDR3 spans 17 amino acids. In DNA, the CDR3 is TGTGCCAGCAGGGGTCGGGGGTCCACACCACGGGACAATGAGCAGTTCTTC. It translates to CASRGRGSTPRDNEQFF.

This clonotype has more than one count but fewer than ten. The rearrangement links TRBV20-1 to TRBJ2-4, with D possibly matching TRBD1 (6 bases). Deletions cut 6 bases from V and 2 bases from J, with 20 bases between. Germline CDR1 reads DFQATT; CDR2 reads SNEGSKA (reference sequence). The CDR3 spans 16 residues. The CDR3 DNA follows: TGCAGTGCCCCCAGGGCTCCGGGACACTCCAAAAACATTCAGTACTTC. It codes for CSAPRAPGHSKNIQYF.

This clonotype has a handful of counts. This sequence joins TRBV6-1 and TRBJ1-5; no definite D call. Germline CDR1 MNHNS, CDR2 SASEGT. Trimming left V 10 bases short and J 7 bases short, with 20 bases between. The CDR3 totals 14 residues. The chain's CDR3 is CATLRTLVEQPQHF. CDR3 sequence (DNA): TGTGCCACCCTACGGACGTTAGTAGAACAGCCCCAGCATTTT.

This clonotype was counted a few times. V gene TRBV5-1 combines with J gene TRBJ1-1, with a tentative D call TRBD1 (6 bases). Trimming took off 1 base at V and 1 base at J, with 8 bases between the two ends. The germline V gene encodes CDR1 SGHRS and CDR2 YFSETQ. CDR3 length: 14 residues. The CDR3 region is CASSLYRANTEAFF. The CDR3 DNA follows: TGCGCCAGCAGCTTGTACAGGGCGAACACTGAAGCTTTCTTT. Combining the CDR3 with reference TRBV5-1 and TRBJ1-1 gives the whole variable domain KAGVTQTPRYLIKTRGQQVTLSCSPISGHRSVSWYQQTPGQGLQFLFEYFSETQRNKGNFPGRFSGRQFSNSRSEMNVSTLELGDSALYLCASSLYRANTEAFFGQGTRLTVV.

This clonotype was counted a few times. This chain connects TRBV7-9 to TRBJ2-3; either TRBD1 or TRBD2 may supply D (6 bases each). V lost 4 bases to trimming and J lost 2 bases, with 19 bases between them. The CDR3 has 17 amino acids. Germline V CDR1 and CDR2: SEHNR, FQNEAQ (reference sequence). In DNA, the CDR3 is TGTGCCAGCAGCTACAGAGGAGGGGACATGAACACAGATACGCAGTATTTT. Translating gives CASSYRGGDMNTDTQYF.

This chain links TRBV30 with TRBJ2-2; perhaps TRBD2 as D (5 bases). The CDR3 covers 11 residues. Germline V gene lookup returns CDR1 GTSNPN and CDR2 SVGIG (reference sequence). Trimming removed 5 bases at V and 5 bases at J, with 6 bases between. CDR3 sequence (DNA): TGTGCCTGGCGGGAAACCGGGGAGCTGTTTTTT. Protein product: CAWRETGELFF.

The rearrangement uses TRBV12-3 or TRBV12-4 and TRBJ2-5; D perhaps matches TRBD1 (6 bases). The CDR3 runs to 14 residues. V gave up 5 bases and J gave up 5 bases, with 15 bases separating them. Here the CDR3 reads CASSHGTLGETQYF. The CDR3 nucleotides are TGTGCCAGCAGTCACGGGACACTGGGGGAGACCCAGTACTTC.

CDR3 coding DNA: TGTGCCAGCAGCTTAGGGCAATCGAACACTGAAGCTTTCTTT. Protein product: CASSLGQSNTEAFF. This chain links TRBV3-1 with TRBJ1-1, with D unclear. The V gene's germline CDR1 is LGHDT and CDR2 YNNKEL (reference sequence). The CDR3 has 14 residues. V lost 5 bases and J lost 1, with 11 bases in between.

This clonotype was seen many times. The chain uses TRBV5-1 and TRBJ2-2, with 7 bases identical to TRBD2. The CDR3 length is 16 residues. The V and J ends lost 7 bases and 0 bases, in that order; junction bases with no gene match: 9. Germline CDR1 reads SGHRS; CDR2 reads YFSETQ. In nucleotides, the CDR3 is TGCGCCAGCGGCGCTAGCGGTTACACGAACACCGGGGAGCTGTTTTTT. The encoded protein is CASGASGYTNTGELFF. Full variable domain (outside the CDR3, taken from reference TRBV5-1 and TRBJ2-2): KAGVTQTPRYLIKTRGQQVTLSCSPISGHRSVSWYQQTPGQGLQFLFEYFSETQRNKGNFPGRFSGRQFSNSRSEMNVSTLELGDSALYLCASGASGYTNTGELFFGEGSRLTVL.

V usage is TRBV2 and J usage is TRBJ2-5; TRBD1 might be the D (6 bases). Germline V gene lookup returns CDR1 SNHLY and CDR2 FYNNEI. V lost 2 bases and J lost 0, with 13 bases in between. The CDR3 has 16 amino acids. CDR3 DNA sequence: TGTGCCAGCAGTGAAAGCAGGGGAAGTTACCAAGAGACCCAGTACTTC. Its translation: CASSESRGSYQETQYF.

The chain couples TRBV5-1 to TRBJ2-3; TRBD1 aligns across 9 bases. V shed 4 bases, J shed 5 bases, and the junction held 14 bases outside the gene matches. CDR1 is SGHRS, CDR2 YFSETQ, per germline. The CDR3 has 17 amino acids. The CDR3 DNA sequence: TGCGCCAGCAGCCAACCCCCGGGACAGGGCGGGATAGATACGCAGTATTTT. It translates to CASSQPPGQGGIDTQYF.

This clonotype was found many times. This sequence joins TRBV4-2 and TRBJ2-7; D might be TRBD1 (6 bases). V dropped 0 bases and J dropped 2 bases, with 14 bases sitting between them. The CDR3 contains 16 residues. CDR1 and CDR2 (germline): LGHNA, YNFKEQ. CDR3 residues: CASSQEVVRGPYEQYF. As DNA, the CDR3 is TGTGCCAGCAGCCAAGAGGTGGTCAGGGGACCCTACGAGCAGTACTTC.

This clonotype was detected only a few times. The chain uses TRBV5-1 and TRBJ2-1; 12 bases fit TRBD2. Germline V lookup: CDR1 SGHRS, CDR2 YFSETQ. The CDR3 spans 17 residues. Germline trimming cut 4 bases from V and 4 bases from J; bases unmatched to any gene: 9. The CDR3 DNA is TGCGCCAGCAGCCGGAGGGGGGGGACTAGCGGGTACAATGAGCAGTTCTTC. Translated: CASSRRGGTSGYNEQFF. Full variable domain (remainder filled in from reference TRBV5-1 and TRBJ2-1): KAGVTQTPRYLIKTRGQQVTLSCSPISGHRSVSWYQQTPGQGLQFLFEYFSETQRNKGNFPGRFSGRQFSNSRSEMNVSTLELGDSALYLCASSRRGGTSGYNEQFFGPGTRLTVL.

The chain recombines TRBV7-9 with TRBJ2-6; D is unclear. Germline CDR1 and CDR2: SEHNR and FQNEAQ (reference sequence). With 3 bases removed from V and 0 bases from J, the gap between germline ends came to 9 bases. CDR3 size: 16 residues. CDR3 loop: CASSLPGFSGANVLTF. The CDR3 coding sequence is TGTGCCAGCAGCTTGCCCGGCTTCTCTGGGGCCAACGTCCTGACTTTC.

The gene calls are TRBV7-8 and TRBJ1-4; TRBD1 aligns across 7 bases. Unmatched junction bases numbered 12, after V lost 5 bases and J lost 6 bases. This CDR3 comprises 16 residues. The V gene's germline CDR1 is SGHVS and CDR2 FQNEAQ. The CDR3, as DNA: TGTGCCAGCAGCCGAATTGCAGGGGGGGTTGATGAAAAACTGTTTTTT. This gives the protein CASSRIAGGVDEKLFF. The variable domain in full, completed from reference TRBV7-8 and TRBJ1-4, reads GAGVSQSPRYKVAKRGQDVALRCDPISGHVSLFWYQQALGQGPEFLTYFQNEAQLDKSGLPSDRFFAERPEGSVSTLKIQRTQQEDSAVYLCASSRIAGGVDEKLFFGSGTQLSVL.

This clonotype turned up a few times. The V call is TRBV20-1, the J call TRBJ2-7, with unresolved D. The CDR3 is 10 residues long. The germline V gene encodes CDR1 DFQATT and CDR2 SNEGSKA (reference sequence). Trimming removed 6 bases at V and 3 bases at J, with 6 bases between. The CDR3 nucleotides read TGCAGTGCCCTCGACTACGAGCAGTACTTC. It translates to CSALDYEQYF.

The V gene is TRBV20-1, the J gene TRBJ2-7; D is perhaps TRBD1 (6 bases). This CDR3 spans 13 amino acids. The germline CDR1 and CDR2 sequences are DFQATT and SNEGSKA (reference sequence). V dropped 5 bases and J dropped 1 base, with 12 bases sitting between them. The CDR3 nucleotides are TGCAGTGCTGGAAAGGGACAATCCTACGAGCAGTACTTC. This translates into CSAGKGQSYEQYF.

This clonotype has ten or more counts. This sequence joins TRBV29-1 and TRBJ2-2, with 9 bases fitting TRBD2. CDR3 length equals 16 residues. J lost 0 bases, V lost 6 bases, and 8 bases had no gene match. Germline assignment: CDR1 SQVTM and CDR2 ANQGSEA. In DNA form, the CDR3 reads TGCAGCGTGTGCCTAGCGGGACTTCCGAACACCGGGGAGCTGTTTTTT. Amino acids: CSVCLAGLPNTGELFF.

This chain links TRBV2 with TRBJ2-2; 8 bases are a match to TRBD1. The CDR3 runs to 15 residues. CDR1 is SNHLY, CDR2 FYNNEI, per germline. V shed 5 bases, J shed 5 bases, and the junction held 7 bases outside the gene matches. CDR3: CASSSQGAQTGELFF. For the CDR3, the DNA is TGTGCCAGCAGTAGTCAGGGGGCGCAGACCGGGGAGCTGTTTTTT.

This clonotype was picked up a small number of times. The V call is TRBV19, the J call TRBJ1-2; unclear D gene. V lost 10 bases, J lost 5 bases, and 14 bases lay in between. Per the germline V gene, CDR1 is LNHDA and CDR2 is SQIVND (reference sequence). The CDR3 is 12 residues long. CDR3 in amino acids: CATTVPGYGYTF. In DNA form, the CDR3 reads TGTGCCACCACGGTTCCAGGTTATGGCTACACCTTC.

V gene TRBV7-8 combines with J gene TRBJ1-4, with TRBD1 matching over 8 bases. Looked up from germline, CDR1 is SGHVS and CDR2 is FQNEAQ. The CDR3 is made up of 18 amino acids. Losses at the gene ends were 3 bases for V and 2 bases for J; bases not matched to a gene: 11. The CDR3 region is CASSLRQGTVATNEKLFF. DNA for the CDR3: TGTGCCAGCAGCTTGAGACAGGGGACCGTGGCGACTAATGAAAAACTGTTTTTT.

The table lists this clonotype with many counts. The chain joins TRBV29-1 to TRBJ2-5; D ambiguous. V lost 6 bases and J 1 base, leaving 15 bases between the germline ends. CDR3 length equals 14 residues. CDR1 and CDR2 (germline): SQVTM, ANQGSEA. The CDR3 loop reads CSVSRQSLQETQYF. CDR3 in DNA: TGCAGCGTGAGCCGACAATCTCTCCAAGAGACCCAGTACTTC.

This clonotype was seen more than once but under ten times. This rearrangement joins TRBV20-1 to TRBJ1-6, with TRBD1 as a possible D gene (5 bases). The CDR3 length is 14 residues. V was shortened by 6 bases and J by 1 base, with 10 bases between the two germline ends. Per germline, CDR1 DFQATT and CDR2 SNEGSKA (reference sequence). The CDR3 bases are TGCAGTGCCAGGGCCGGATCCTATAATTCACCCCTCCACTTT. It codes for CSARAGSYNSPLHF.

This clonotype was seen repeatedly, ten times or more. This chain uses TRBV28 with TRBJ1-5; D is perhaps TRBD1 (6 bases). V was pared by 6 bases and J by 3 bases, with 15 bases between. This CDR3 has 15 residues. Per the germline V gene, CDR1 is MDHEN and CDR2 is SYDVKM. The CDR3, as DNA: TGTGCCAGCAGGCAGGGTAGGGGGGTCAATCAGCCCCAGCATTTT. Translated: CASRQGRGVNQPQHF.